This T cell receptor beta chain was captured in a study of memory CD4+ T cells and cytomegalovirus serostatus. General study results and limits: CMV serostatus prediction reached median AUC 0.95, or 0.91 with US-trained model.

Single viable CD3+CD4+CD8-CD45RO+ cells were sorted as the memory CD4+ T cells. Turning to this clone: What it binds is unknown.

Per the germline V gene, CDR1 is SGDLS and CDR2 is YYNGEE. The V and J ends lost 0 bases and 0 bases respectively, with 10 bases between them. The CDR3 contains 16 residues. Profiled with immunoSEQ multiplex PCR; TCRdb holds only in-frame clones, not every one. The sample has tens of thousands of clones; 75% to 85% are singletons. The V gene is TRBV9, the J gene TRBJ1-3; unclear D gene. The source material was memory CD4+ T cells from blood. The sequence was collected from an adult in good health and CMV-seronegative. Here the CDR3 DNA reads TGTGCCAGCAGCGTAGAGGCTGCGAACTCTGGAAACACCATATATTTT. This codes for CASSVEAANSGNTIYF. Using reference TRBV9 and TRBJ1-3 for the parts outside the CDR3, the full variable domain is DSGVTQTPKHLITATGQRVTLRCSPRSGDLSVYWYQQSLDQGLQFLIQYYNGEERAKGNILERFSAQQFPDLHSELNLSSLELGDSALYFCASSVEAANSGNTIYFGEGSWLTVV.